Listed here are 14 T cell receptor beta chains from one sample, sequenced in a study of response to subunit inactivated influenza vaccine. TCRdb re-derived calls from the RT-PCR reads in MiXCR, one entry per CDR3 protein. The data contain hundreds of thousands of distinct CDR3 sequences, about 11% of them singletons. This specimen was PBMCs from blood, taken on the day of vaccination. The receptors were gathered from a middle-aged man who received an inactivated influenza vaccine.

This clonotype has a handful of counts. This chain joins TRBV5-8 and TRBJ1-2, with D unclear. V lost 1 base and J 4 bases, leaving 14 bases between the germline ends. Germline V CDR1 and CDR2: SGHTS, YDEGEE. This CDR3 comprises 15 residues. The CDR3 sequence is CASSLMSGSLYGYTF. The DNA of the CDR3 is TGTGCCAGCAGCTTGATGTCTGGGAGTCTCTATGGCTACACCTTC.

In its sample, this clonotype was seen many times. The chain has TRBV12-3 or TRBV12-4 and TRBJ1-1, with D uncertain. The CDR3 loop spans 14 amino acids. V dropped 3 bases and J dropped 0 bases, with 8 bases sitting between them. CDR3 region: CASSLSHLNTEAFF. In nucleotides, the CDR3 is TGTGCCAGCAGTTTGTCCCACCTGAACACTGAAGCTTTCTTT.

The J gene is TRBJ1-1, the V gene TRBV29-1; D uncertain. The germline V gene encodes CDR1 SQVTM and CDR2 ANQGSEA. The CDR3 has 11 amino acids. Between the trimmed V and J ends, which lost 3 bases and 6 bases, there was a span of 8 bases. The CDR3 is CSVDEGSEAFF. The CDR3 region has the DNA TGCAGCGTTGATGAAGGGTCTGAAGCTTTCTTT.

This clonotype was counted a few times. This CDR3 reads CAISESGTGTNYGYTF. For the CDR3, the DNA is TGTGCCATCAGTGAGTCCGGGACAGGAACCAACTATGGCTACACCTTC. V is TRBV10-3 and J is TRBJ1-2; 8 bases are shared with TRBD1. The V segment lost 0 bases and the J segment 2 bases; nucleotides outside the gene matches: 5. Germline CDR1 and CDR2: ENHRY and SYGVKD. The CDR3 runs 16 residues.

V usage is TRBV4-2 and J usage is TRBJ2-5, with TRBD2 matching over 10 bases. This CDR3 contains 17 residues. Germline assignment: CDR1 LGHNA and CDR2 YNFKEQ. Losses at the gene ends were 4 bases for V and 3 bases for J; bases not matched to a gene: 11. The CDR3 sequence: CASSPHTGLANKETQYF. The CDR3, as DNA: TGTGCCAGCAGCCCCCATACGGGACTAGCGAATAAAGAGACCCAGTACTTC.

V usage is TRBV11-2 and J usage is TRBJ2-3; tentatively, D is TRBD1 (5 bases). Looked up from germline, CDR1 is SGHAT and CDR2 is FQNNGV. V lost 2 bases and J 4 bases, leaving 25 bases between the germline ends. The CDR3 has 19 residues. CDR3 sequence (DNA): TGTGCCAGCAGCTTAAATATAGGGGCAGGGCCCCGGTTCCCAGATACGCAGTATTTT. This sequence encodes CASSLNIGAGPRFPDTQYF.

This chain connects TRBV10-1 to TRBJ2-2; 7 nucleotides match TRBD2. Germline assignment: CDR1 WNHNN and CDR2 SYGVQD (reference sequence). The CDR3 covers 18 residues. V lost 4 bases, J lost 1 base, and 12 bases stayed unmatched. CDR3 loop: CASSGSPGSGENTGELFF. The CDR3 DNA sequence: TGCGCCAGCAGTGGGAGCCCGGGGAGCGGGGAGAACACCGGGGAGCTGTTTTTT.

V and J are TRBV25-1 and TRBJ1-1; unclear D gene. The CDR3 loop spans 13 amino acids. Looked up from germline, CDR1 is MGHDK and CDR2 is SYGVNS. With 4 bases removed from V and 5 bases from J, the gap between germline ends came to 11 bases. CDR3 nucleotides: TGTGCCAGCAGTGGACCAATGGGGACTGAAGCTTTCTTT. Protein: CASSGPMGTEAFF.

The V gene is TRBV12-3 or TRBV12-4, the J gene TRBJ2-1, with TRBD2 matching 14 bases. After removal of 5 bases from V and 1 base from J, the junction contained 4 bases not matched to a gene. The CDR3 sequence is 17 residues long. This CDR3 reads CASSHGTSGSSYNEQFF. The CDR3 region has the DNA TGTGCCAGCAGTCACGGGACTAGCGGGAGTTCCTACAATGAGCAGTTCTTC.

This chain links TRBV29-1 with TRBJ2-7, with D perhaps matching TRBD1 or TRBD2 (5 bases each). CDR1 and CDR2 from the germline V gene are SQVTM and ANQGSEA. The V gene lost 6 bases and the J gene lost 0 bases, with 15 bases spanning the gap. The CDR3 is made up of 14 amino acids. The CDR3 nucleotides are TGCAGCGTCATCGGGACCCAGAGCTCCTACGAGCAGTACTTC. This encodes CSVIGTQSSYEQYF.

The chain links TRBV7-3 to TRBJ2-1; TRBD2 matches 11 bases. This CDR3 spans 16 amino acids. J was trimmed by 6 bases and V by 5 bases; bases with no gene match: 9. CDR1 is SGHTA and CDR2 is FQGTGA in the germline V gene. DNA for the CDR3: TGTGCCAGCAGCATCGACGGGACTAGCGGTATCAATGAGCAGTTCTTC. Amino acids: CASSIDGTSGINEQFF.

This clonotype was counted only a few times. The chain joins TRBV7-9 to TRBJ2-7; D might be TRBD1 (5 bases). V shed 5 bases and J shed 2 bases, with 13 bases lying between them. Germline values: CDR1 SEHNR, CDR2 FQNEAQ (reference sequence). This CDR3 comprises 14 residues. CDR3 sequence (DNA): TGTGCCAGCAGCCCAAAAGGGGTCCCCTACGAGCAGTACTTC. Protein: CASSPKGVPYEQYF. Together with reference TRBV7-9 and TRBJ2-7, the CDR3 gives the full variable domain: DTGVSQNPRHKITKRGQNVTFRCDPISEHNRLYWYRQTLGQGPEFLTYFQNEAQLEKSRLLSDRFSAERPKGSFSTLEIQRTEQGDSAMYLCASSPKGVPYEQYFGPGTRLTVT.

There are a few counts of this clonotype. The rearrangement uses TRBV24-1 and TRBJ2-1; 10 bases agree with TRBD1. Germline loops: CDR1 KGHDR, CDR2 SFDVKD. CDR3 length: 16 amino acids. J was trimmed by 7 bases and V by 4 bases; bases with no gene match: 9. Here the CDR3 DNA reads TGTGCCACCAGTGAACGGGACAGGGGAACCGTTAATGAGCAGTTCTTC. Translation gives CATSERDRGTVNEQFF.

The V and J genes are TRBV6-5 and TRBJ1-4, with D unresolved. CDR1 and CDR2 (germline): MNHEY, SVGAGI. This CDR3 spans 15 amino acids. With 4 bases removed from V and 6 bases from J, the gap between germline ends came to 15 bases. In nucleotides, the CDR3 is TGTGCCAGCAGTTTTAGACCTTACGGGGATGAAAAACTGTTTTTT. This sequence encodes CASSFRPYGDEKLFF.